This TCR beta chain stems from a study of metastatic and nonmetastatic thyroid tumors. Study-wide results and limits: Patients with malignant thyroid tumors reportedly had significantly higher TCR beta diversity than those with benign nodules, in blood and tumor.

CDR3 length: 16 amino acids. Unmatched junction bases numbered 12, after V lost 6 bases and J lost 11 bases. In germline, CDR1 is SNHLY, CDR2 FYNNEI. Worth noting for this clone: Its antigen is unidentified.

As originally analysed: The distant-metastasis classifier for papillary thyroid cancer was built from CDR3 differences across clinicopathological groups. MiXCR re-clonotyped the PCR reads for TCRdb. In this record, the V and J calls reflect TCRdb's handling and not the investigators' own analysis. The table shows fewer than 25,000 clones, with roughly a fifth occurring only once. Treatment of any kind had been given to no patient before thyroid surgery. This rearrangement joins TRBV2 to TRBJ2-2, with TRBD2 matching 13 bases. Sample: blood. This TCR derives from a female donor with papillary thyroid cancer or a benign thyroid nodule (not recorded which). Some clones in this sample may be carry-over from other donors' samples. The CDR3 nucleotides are TGTGCCAGCAGCGGACTAGCGGGAGTCTCATGCGGTGAGCTGTTTTTT. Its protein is CASSGLAGVSCGELFF.